This T cell receptor (beta chain) was recorded in a study of cytomegalovirus exposure and HLA in healthy donors. Study outcomes and limitations: In an earlier analysis, most TCR beta V segments were productive about 90% or about 30% of the time. TRBV6-2, TRBV6-3 and some other V segments were excluded as indistinguishable.

PCR used 60 Vbeta primers and 13 Jbeta primers. Under the authors' procedure: Later, an analysis found about 77 million unique TCR beta chains, and about 10 million of these were shared. TCRdb's table, derived via immunoSEQ multiplex PCR, lists solely in-frame clones and lacks some. That table is the source of V, J and clone size, and D and trimming were worked out from the DNA. This sample has roughly 200,000 clones; roughly 10% occur once, and the top ten carry about 1.2%. This clone was counted between two and nine times. Its antigen is undetermined. CDR1 and CDR2 from the germline V gene are SNHLY and FYNNEI. V lost 2 bases and J lost 8, with 15 bases in between. The length of the CDR3 is 15 residues.

This sequence was found in a woman in her twenties or thirties in good health and CMV-seropositive. Sequencing input: PBMCs. The chain joins TRBV2 to TRBJ1-4; perhaps TRBD1 as D (5 bases). The CDR3 loop reads CASSELGQGGEKLFF. CDR3 in DNA: TGTGCCAGCAGTGAATTAGGGCAGGGAGGAGAAAAACTGTTTTTT. Supplemented by reference TRBV2 and TRBJ1-4, the full variable domain reads EPEVTQTPSHQVTQMGQEVILRCVPISNHLYFYWYRQILGQKVEFLVSFYNNEISEKSEIFDDQFSVERPDGSNFTLKIRSTKLEDSAMYFCASSELGQGGEKLFFGSGTQLSVL.